Listed here are 5 T cell receptor beta chains from one sample, sequenced in a study of regulatory T cells in long-lasting Graves disease. CDR3 regions were amplified by Arm-PCR using iRepertoire HTBI primers to build TCR beta libraries. TCRdb ran MiXCR on the multiplex PCR reads and lists one entry per CDR3 protein. Of 360,000 or so distinct CDR3 sequences in the sample, 16% were seen once. Time point defined: newly diagnosed GD, antithyroid drugs for less than 3 months. There was RNA extracted from PBMCs, and the TCR library was made from it. These sequences were also reported in another study, on T cells in Graves' hyperthyroidism and ophthalmopathy.

The source material was peripheral blood mononuclear cells (PBMCs), sampled at new diagnosis, from a patient treated with antithyroid drugs. The receptors come from a woman younger than 35 with Graves disease.

This clonotype has at least ten counts. The chain employs TRBV12-3 or TRBV12-4 and TRBJ1-5; D is perhaps TRBD1 (6 bases). The CDR3 contains 14 residues. The V end lost 5 bases, the J end lost 3 bases, and 11 bases lay between the germline ends. The CDR3 nucleotides read TGTGCCAGCAGTCCCAGACAGGACAATCAGCCCCAGCATTTT. Its translation: CASSPRQDNQPQHF.

This clonotype has only a few counts. CDR3 region: CASSTGPGRANVLTF. CDR3 in DNA: TGTGCCAGCTCAACGGGACCTGGACGGGCCAACGTCCTGACTTTC. This chain joins TRBV18 and TRBJ2-6, with D tentatively TRBD1 or TRBD2 (5 bases each). Trimming shortened V by 5 bases and J by 5 bases, and 13 bases separated the two germline ends. Germline V lookup: CDR1 KGHSH, CDR2 LQKENI. CDR3 length equals 15 residues.

This clonotype was seen ten or more times. The chain joins TRBV12-3 or TRBV12-4 to TRBJ2-2; TRBD1 might be the D (5 bases). The CDR3 contains 14 residues. Trimming removed 5 bases at V and 8 bases at J, with 15 bases between. DNA for the CDR3: TGTGCCAGCAGTCCCCTTTCAGGGTCTGGGGAGCTGTTTTTT. Translating gives CASSPLSGSGELFF.

This clonotype was counted at least ten times. This chain joins TRBV5-1 and TRBJ2-7; D is ambiguous. Germline V gene data show CDR1 as SGHRS and CDR2 as YFSETQ. Trimming shortened V by 0 bases and J by 2 bases, and 9 bases separated the two germline ends. This CDR3 is 14 amino acids long. The CDR3 DNA reads as TGCGCCAGCAGCTTGGGGCACTCAACCTACGAGCAGTACTTC. It codes for CASSLGHSTYEQYF.

The V call is TRBV20-1, the J call TRBJ2-2; 9 nucleotides align to TRBD1. The CDR3 covers 13 residues. The germline CDR1 and CDR2 sequences are DFQATT and SNEGSKA (reference sequence). After removal of 4 bases from V and 3 bases from J, the junction contained 0 bases not matched to a gene. The CDR3 nucleotides are TGCAGTGCTAACAGGGGGCACACCGGGGAGCTGTTTTTT. It translates to CSANRGHTGELFF.